This T cell receptor beta chain was recovered during a study of blood T cell repertoires in COVID-19. Germline CDR1 reads LGHDT; CDR2 reads YNNKEL (reference sequence). Germline trimming cut 2 bases from V and 0 bases from J; bases unmatched to any gene: 7. This CDR3 is 18 amino acids long. Sequenced by immunoSEQ multiplex PCR; TCRdb stores in-frame clones only, minus some. The table lists approximately 150,000 clones, around four fifths of them singletons. Sequenced material: PBMCs or T cells enriched from blood (not recorded which). The rearrangement uses TRBV3-1 (or the pseudogene TRBV3-2) and TRBJ2-7; 13 nucleotides line up with TRBD2. This TCR derives from an older man who had been exposed to COVID-19. The CDR3 DNA follows: TGTGCCAGCAGCCAACCGGGGACTAGCGGGGCCCTCTCCTACGAGCAGTACTTC. The encoded protein is CASSQPGTSGALSYEQYF.